The clone carrying this TCR beta chain was seen a single time. The junction had 5 bases not matched to a gene; V was cut back by 0 bases and J by 4 bases. Per the germline V gene, CDR1 is SGHDT and CDR2 is YYEEEE. The CDR3 spans 16 residues. The data were produced by immunoSEQ multiplex PCR, yet TCRdb's version contains in-frame clones alone and is incomplete. Of about 160,000 clones listed, 81% are singletons. This sample was included in a study of blood T cell repertoires in COVID-19. Overall study context: The cDNA or gDNA used as material had been derived from T cells, B-cell-depleted T cells, or PBMCs.

This receptor was obtained from a woman aged 40 to 55 with acute COVID-19. V is TRBV5-6 and J is TRBJ2-2, with 8 positions matching TRBD2. Sequences were obtained from PBMCs or T cells enriched from blood (not recorded which). CDR3 protein: CASSLEAGGTTGELFF. The CDR3, as DNA: TGTGCCAGCAGCTTGGAGGCGGGAGGTACCACCGGGGAGCTGTTTTTT.